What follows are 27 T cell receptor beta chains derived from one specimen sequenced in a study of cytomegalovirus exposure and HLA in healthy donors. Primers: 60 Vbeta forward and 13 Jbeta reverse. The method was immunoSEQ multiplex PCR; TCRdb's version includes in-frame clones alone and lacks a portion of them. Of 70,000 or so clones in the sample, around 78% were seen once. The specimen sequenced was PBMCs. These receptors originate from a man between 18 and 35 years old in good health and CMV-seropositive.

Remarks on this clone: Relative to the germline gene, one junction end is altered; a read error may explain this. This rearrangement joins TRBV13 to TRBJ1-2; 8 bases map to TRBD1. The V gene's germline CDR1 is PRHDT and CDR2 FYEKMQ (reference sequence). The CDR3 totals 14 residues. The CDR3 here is CASSLGQGLYGYTF. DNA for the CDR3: TGTGCCAGCAGCCTAGGACAGGGCCTCTATGGCTACACCTTC. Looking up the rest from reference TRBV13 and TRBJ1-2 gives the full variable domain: AAGVIQSPRHLIKEKRETATLKCYPIPRHDTVYWYQQGPGQDPQFLISFYEKMQSDKGSIPDRFSAQQFSDYHSELNMSSLELGDSALYFCASSLGQGLYGYTFGSGTRLTVV.

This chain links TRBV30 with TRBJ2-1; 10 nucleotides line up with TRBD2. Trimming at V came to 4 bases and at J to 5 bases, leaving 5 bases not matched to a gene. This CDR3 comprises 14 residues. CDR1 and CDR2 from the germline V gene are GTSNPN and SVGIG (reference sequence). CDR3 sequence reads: CAWTLAGDDNEQFF. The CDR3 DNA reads TGTGCCTGGACCCTAGCGGGAGACGACAATGAGCAGTTCTTC.

The CDR3 reads CAWSGVSTDTQYF. CDR3 sequence (DNA): TGTGCCTGGAGTGGCGTAAGCACAGATACGCAGTATTTT. The rearrangement joins TRBV30 to TRBJ2-3; D gene uncertain. The V end was cut by 1 base, the J end by 0 bases, with 5 bases between. Germline CDR1 GTSNPN, CDR2 SVGIG (reference sequence). The CDR3 has 13 residues.

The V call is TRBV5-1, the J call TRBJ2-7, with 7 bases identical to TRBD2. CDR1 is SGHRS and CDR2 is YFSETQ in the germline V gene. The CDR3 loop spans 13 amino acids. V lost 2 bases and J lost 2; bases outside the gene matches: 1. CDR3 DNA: TGCGCCAGCAGCTTCGGACTAGCCTACGAGCAGTACTTC. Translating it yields CASSFGLAYEQYF.

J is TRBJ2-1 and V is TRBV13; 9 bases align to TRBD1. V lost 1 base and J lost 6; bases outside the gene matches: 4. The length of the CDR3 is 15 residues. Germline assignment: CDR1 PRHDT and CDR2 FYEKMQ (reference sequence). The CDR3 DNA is TGTGCCAGCAGCTTAGAGGACAGGGGTATCAATGAGCAGTTCTTC. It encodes CASSLEDRGINEQFF.

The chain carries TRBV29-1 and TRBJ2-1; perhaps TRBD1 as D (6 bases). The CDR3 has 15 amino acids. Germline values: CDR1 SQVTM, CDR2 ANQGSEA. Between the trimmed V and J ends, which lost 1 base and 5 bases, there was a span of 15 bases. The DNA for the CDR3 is TGCAGCGTTGAAGTTTTGGCAGGGGTCCACAATGAGCAGTTCTTC. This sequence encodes CSVEVLAGVHNEQFF.

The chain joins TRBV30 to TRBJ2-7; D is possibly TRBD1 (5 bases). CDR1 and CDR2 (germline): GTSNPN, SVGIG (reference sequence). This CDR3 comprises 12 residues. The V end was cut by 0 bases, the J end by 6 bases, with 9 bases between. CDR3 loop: CAWSVGAGEQYF. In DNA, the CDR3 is TGTGCCTGGAGTGTAGGGGCAGGCGAGCAGTACTTC.

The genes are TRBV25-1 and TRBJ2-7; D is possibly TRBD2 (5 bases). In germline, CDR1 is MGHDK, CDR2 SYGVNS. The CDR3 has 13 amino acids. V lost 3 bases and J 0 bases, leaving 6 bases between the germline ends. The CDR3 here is CASSDRDSYEQYF. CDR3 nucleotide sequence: TGTGCCAGCAGTGATCGGGACTCCTACGAGCAGTACTTC.

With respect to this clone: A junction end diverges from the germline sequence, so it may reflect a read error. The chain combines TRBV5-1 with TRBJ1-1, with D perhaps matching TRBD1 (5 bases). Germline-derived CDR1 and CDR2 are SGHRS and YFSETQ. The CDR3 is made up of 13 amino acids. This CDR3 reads CASMSGVNIEAFF. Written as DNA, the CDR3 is TGCGCCAGCATGTCGGGGGTCAACATTGAAGCTTTCTTT.

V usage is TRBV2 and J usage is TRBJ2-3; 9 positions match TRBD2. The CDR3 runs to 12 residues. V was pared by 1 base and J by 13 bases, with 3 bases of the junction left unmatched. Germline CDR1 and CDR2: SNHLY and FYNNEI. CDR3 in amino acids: CASSEEWTSEYF. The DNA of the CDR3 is TGTGCCAGCAGTGAAGAGTGGACTAGCGAGTATTTT. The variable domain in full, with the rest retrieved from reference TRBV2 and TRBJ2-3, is EPEVTQTPSHQVTQMGQEVILRCVPISNHLYFYWYRQILGQKVEFLVSFYNNEISEKSEIFDDQFSVERPDGSNFTLKIRSTKLEDSAMYFCASSEEWTSEYFGPGTRLTVL.

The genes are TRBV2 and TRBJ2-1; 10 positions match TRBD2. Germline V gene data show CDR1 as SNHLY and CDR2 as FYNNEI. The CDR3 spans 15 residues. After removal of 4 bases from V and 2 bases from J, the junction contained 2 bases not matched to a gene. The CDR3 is CASSGGTSAYNEQFF. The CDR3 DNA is TGTGCCAGCAGTGGAGGGACTAGCGCCTACAATGAGCAGTTCTTC.

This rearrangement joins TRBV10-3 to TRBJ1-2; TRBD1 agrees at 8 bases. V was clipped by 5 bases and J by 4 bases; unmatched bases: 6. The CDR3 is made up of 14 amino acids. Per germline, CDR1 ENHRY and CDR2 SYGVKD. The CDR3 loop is CAISQGQGTYGYTF. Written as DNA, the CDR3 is TGTGCCATCAGTCAAGGACAGGGTACCTATGGCTACACCTTC.

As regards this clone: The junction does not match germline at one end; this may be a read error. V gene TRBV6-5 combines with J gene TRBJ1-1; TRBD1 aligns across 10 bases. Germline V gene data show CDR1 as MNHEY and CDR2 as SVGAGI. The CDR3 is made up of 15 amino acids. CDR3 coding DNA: TGCGCCAGCAGCGACACGACAGGGGGCGAGACTGAAGCTTTCTTT. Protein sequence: CASSDTTGGETEAFF.

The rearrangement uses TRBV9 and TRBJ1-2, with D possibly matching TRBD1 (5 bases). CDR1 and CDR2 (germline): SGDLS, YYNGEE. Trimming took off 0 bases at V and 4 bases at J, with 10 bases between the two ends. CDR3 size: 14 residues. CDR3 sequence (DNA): TGTGCCAGCAGCGTAGGGGGGGATTCCTATGGCTACACCTTC. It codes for CASSVGGDSYGYTF.

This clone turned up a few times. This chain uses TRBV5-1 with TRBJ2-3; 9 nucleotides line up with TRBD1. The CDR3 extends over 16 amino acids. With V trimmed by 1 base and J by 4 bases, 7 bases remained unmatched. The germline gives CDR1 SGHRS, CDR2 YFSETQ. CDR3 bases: TGCGCCAGCAGCTTGAGGAGGGACAGGGCTTCAGATACGCAGTATTTT. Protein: CASSLRRDRASDTQYF.

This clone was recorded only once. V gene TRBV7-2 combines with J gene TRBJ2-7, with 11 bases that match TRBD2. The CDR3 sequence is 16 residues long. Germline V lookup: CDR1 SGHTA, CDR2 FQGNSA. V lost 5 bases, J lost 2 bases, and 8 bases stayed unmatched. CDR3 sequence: CASSPYTSGGTYEQYF. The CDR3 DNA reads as TGTGCCAGCAGCCCCTATACTAGCGGGGGAACCTACGAGCAGTACTTC.

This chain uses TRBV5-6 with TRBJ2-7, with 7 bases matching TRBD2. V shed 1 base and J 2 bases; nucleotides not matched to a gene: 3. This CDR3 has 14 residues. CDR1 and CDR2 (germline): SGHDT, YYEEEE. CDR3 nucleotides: TGTGCCAGCAGCTTGAAGCGGGGAGCCTACGAGCAGTACTTC. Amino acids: CASSLKRGAYEQYF.

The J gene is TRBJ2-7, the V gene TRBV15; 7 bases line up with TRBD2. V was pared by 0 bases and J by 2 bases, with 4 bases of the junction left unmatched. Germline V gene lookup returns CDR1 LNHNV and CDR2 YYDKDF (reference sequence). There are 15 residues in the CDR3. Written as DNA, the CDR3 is TGTGCCACCAGCAGAGAGAGTGGGAGGGCCTACGAGCAGTACTTC. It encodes CATSRESGRAYEQYF.

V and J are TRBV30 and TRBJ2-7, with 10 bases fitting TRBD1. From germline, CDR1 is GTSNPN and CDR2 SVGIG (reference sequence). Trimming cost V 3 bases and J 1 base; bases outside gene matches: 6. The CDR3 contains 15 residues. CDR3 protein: CAWRGQGYTSYEQYF. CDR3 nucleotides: TGTGCCTGGAGGGGACAGGGGTACACTTCCTACGAGCAGTACTTC.

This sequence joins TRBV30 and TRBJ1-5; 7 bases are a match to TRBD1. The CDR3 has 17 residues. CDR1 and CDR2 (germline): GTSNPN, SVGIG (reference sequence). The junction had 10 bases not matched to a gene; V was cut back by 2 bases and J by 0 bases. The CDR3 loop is CAWSISRDSYSNQPQHF. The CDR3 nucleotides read TGTGCCTGGAGTATCAGCCGGGACAGTTATAGCAATCAGCCCCAGCATTTT.

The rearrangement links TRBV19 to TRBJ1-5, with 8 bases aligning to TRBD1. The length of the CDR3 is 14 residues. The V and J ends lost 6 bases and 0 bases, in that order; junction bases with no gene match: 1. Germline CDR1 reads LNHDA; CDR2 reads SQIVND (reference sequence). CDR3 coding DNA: TGTGCCAGTAGGGGACAGGATAGCAATCAGCCCCAGCATTTT. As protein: CASRGQDSNQPQHF.

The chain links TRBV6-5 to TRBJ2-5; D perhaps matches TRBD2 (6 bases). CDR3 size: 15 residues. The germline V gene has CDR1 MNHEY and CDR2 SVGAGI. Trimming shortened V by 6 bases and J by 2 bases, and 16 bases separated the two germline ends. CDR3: CASRFEGLAQETQYF. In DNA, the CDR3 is TGTGCCAGCAGATTCGAAGGGCTAGCGCAAGAGACCCAGTACTTC.

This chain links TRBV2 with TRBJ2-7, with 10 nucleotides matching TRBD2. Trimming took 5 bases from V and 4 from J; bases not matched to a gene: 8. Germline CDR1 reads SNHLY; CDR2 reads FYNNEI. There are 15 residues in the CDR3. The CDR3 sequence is CASSKPGLANYEQYF. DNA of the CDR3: TGTGCCAGCAGTAAGCCGGGACTAGCGAATTACGAGCAGTACTTC.

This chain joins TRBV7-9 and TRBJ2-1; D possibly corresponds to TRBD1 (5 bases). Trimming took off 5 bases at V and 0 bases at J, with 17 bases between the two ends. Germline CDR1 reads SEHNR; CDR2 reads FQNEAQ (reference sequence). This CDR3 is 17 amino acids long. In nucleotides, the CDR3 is TGTGCCAGCAGCCCTAGGGGTACAGGCCGCTCCTACAATGAGCAGTTCTTC. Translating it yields CASSPRGTGRSYNEQFF.

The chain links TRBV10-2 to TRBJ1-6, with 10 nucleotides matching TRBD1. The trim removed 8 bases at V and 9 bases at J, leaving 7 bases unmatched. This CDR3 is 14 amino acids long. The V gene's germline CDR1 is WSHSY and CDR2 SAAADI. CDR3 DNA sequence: TGCGCCAGCTCCTTCGACAGGGGGCCTTCACCCCTCCACTTT. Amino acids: CASSFDRGPSPLHF.

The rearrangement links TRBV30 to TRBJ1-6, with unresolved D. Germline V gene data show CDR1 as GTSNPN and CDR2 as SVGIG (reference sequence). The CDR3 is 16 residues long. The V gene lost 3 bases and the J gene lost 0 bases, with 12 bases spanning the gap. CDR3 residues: CAWSEGTSSYNSPLHF. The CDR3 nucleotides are TGTGCCTGGAGCGAGGGTACAAGCTCCTATAATTCACCCCTCCACTTT.

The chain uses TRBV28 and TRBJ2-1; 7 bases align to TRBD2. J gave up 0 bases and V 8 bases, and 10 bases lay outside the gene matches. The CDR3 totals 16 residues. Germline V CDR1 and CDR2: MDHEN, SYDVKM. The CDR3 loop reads CASRPSGASSYNEQFF. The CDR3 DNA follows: TGTGCCAGCCGCCCGAGCGGGGCGAGCTCCTACAATGAGCAGTTCTTC.